These 21 T cell receptor beta chains originate from one sample sequenced in a study of T cell responses to AZD1222 COVID-19 vaccine. Sequenced by immunoSEQ multiplex PCR; TCRdb stores in-frame clones only, minus some. The sample has around 150,000 clones; about 90% are singletons. This sample comprised peripheral blood, obtained on day 0 of AZD1222 vaccination. These receptor sequences come from an adult in good health.

This chain links TRBV28 with TRBJ1-1; D is perhaps TRBD1 (5 bases). Germline V gene lookup returns CDR1 MDHEN and CDR2 SYDVKM. The length of the CDR3 is 14 residues. The V gene lost 4 bases and the J gene lost 5 bases, with 14 bases spanning the gap. DNA for the CDR3: TGTGCCAGCAGTTGGCAGGGAATTTGGACTGAAGCTTTCTTT. Translated, it gives CASSWQGIWTEAFF.

The chain has TRBV6-6 and TRBJ2-7; D unresolved. This CDR3 comprises 14 residues. CDR1 and CDR2 (germline): MNHNY, SVGAGI (reference sequence). The V end was cut by 5 bases, the J end by 0 bases, with 11 bases between. This CDR3 reads CASSPPTSSYEQYF. DNA of the CDR3: TGTGCCAGCAGTCCACCGACGAGCTCCTACGAGCAGTACTTC.

This chain uses TRBV27 with TRBJ2-1; TRBD2 matches 8 bases. V shed 4 bases and J 7 bases; nucleotides not matched to a gene: 18. The CDR3 is made up of 18 amino acids. The V gene's germline CDR1 is MNHEY and CDR2 SMNVEV (reference sequence). The CDR3 coding sequence is TGTGCCAGCAGTTCCCTCGGAGCGGGAGAACGATGGGATAATGAGCAGTTCTTC. Translating gives CASSSLGAGERWDNEQFF.

The J gene is TRBJ2-1, the V gene TRBV5-1, with TRBD1 matching 7 bases. The V segment lost 1 base and the J segment 5 bases; nucleotides outside the gene matches: 6. The CDR3 sequence is 15 residues long. CDR1 is SGHRS, CDR2 YFSETQ, per germline. The CDR3 loop is CASSLWGTEDNEQFF. DNA of the CDR3: TGCGCCAGCAGCTTGTGGGGGACAGAAGACAATGAGCAGTTCTTC.

This chain uses TRBV7-9 with TRBJ1-5; D ambiguous. The CDR3 has 12 amino acids. Germline V gene lookup returns CDR1 SEHNR and CDR2 FQNEAQ (reference sequence). The V end lost 1 base, the J end lost 7 bases, and 5 bases lay between the germline ends. CDR3 DNA: TGTGCCAGCAGCTTAGGAGACCAGCCCCAGCATTTT. Amino acids: CASSLGDQPQHF.

A note on this clone: At the DNA level, this CDR3 is encoded by other sequences in the same sample as well. The J gene is TRBJ1-1, the V gene TRBV5-1; 7 nucleotides agree with TRBD1. The CDR3 totals 14 residues. Germline CDR1 reads SGHRS; CDR2 reads YFSETQ. The junction had 2 bases not matched to a gene; V was cut back by 1 base and J by 2 bases. The CDR3 region has the DNA TGCGCCAGCAGCTTGCGGGACAGAAACACTGAAGCTTTCTTT. Its protein product is CASSLRDRNTEAFF.

The chain employs TRBV27 and TRBJ2-2; D remains unclear. V was shortened by 5 bases and J by 8 bases, with 9 bases between the two germline ends. The CDR3 has 12 amino acids. Per the germline V gene, CDR1 is MNHEY and CDR2 is SMNVEV (reference sequence). The CDR3 spells CASSPQLGELFF. The CDR3 DNA is TGTGCCAGCAGTCCCCAACTAGGGGAGCTGTTTTTT.

The V gene is TRBV28, the J gene TRBJ1-2, with D unclear. Trimming shortened V by 4 bases and J by 5 bases, and 20 bases separated the two germline ends. The germline gives CDR1 MDHEN, CDR2 SYDVKM. This CDR3 has 16 amino acids. The CDR3 is CASSSSPGRVLYGYTF. The DNA of the CDR3 is TGTGCCAGCAGTTCATCCCCGGGCCGAGTCCTTTATGGCTACACCTTC.

The gene calls are TRBV12-5 and TRBJ1-1, with unresolved D. The CDR3 totals 15 residues. V shed 0 bases and J shed 1 base, with 9 bases lying between them. CDR1 LGHNT and CDR2 FRNRAP come from the germline V gene. As DNA, the CDR3 is TGTGCTAGTGGTTTGGTACTCCAGAGGAACACTGAAGCTTTCTTT. It is translated as CASGLVLQRNTEAFF.

About this clone: The identical CDR3 is also encoded by other nucleotide sequences in the sample. This rearrangement joins TRBV6-5 to TRBJ1-2, with D possibly TRBD1 on 5 matching bases. CDR3 length: 15 amino acids. Trimming removed 0 bases from V and 4 bases from J, with 12 bases in between. Per germline, CDR1 MNHEY and CDR2 SVGAGI. The CDR3 DNA reads as TGTGCCAGCAGTTACTCGGGGGGAGGTGGCTATGGCTACACCTTC. The encoded protein is CASSYSGGGGYGYTF.

The chain joins TRBV9 to TRBJ1-2; unclear D gene. Trimming shortened V by 0 bases and J by 4 bases, and 13 bases separated the two germline ends. The CDR3 is made up of 15 amino acids. CDR1 SGDLS and CDR2 YYNGEE come from the germline V gene. The chain's CDR3 is CASSVGTSGFYGYTF. DNA for the CDR3: TGTGCCAGCAGCGTAGGAACATCGGGGTTCTATGGCTACACCTTC.

V gene TRBV28 combines with J gene TRBJ1-5; D not resolved. The germline V and J ends were trimmed by 6 bases and 0 bases, with 9 bases remaining between them. Germline loops: CDR1 MDHEN, CDR2 SYDVKM. The CDR3 is made up of 14 amino acids. The CDR3 bases are TGTGCCAGCAGGAGGGCTTATAGCAATCAGCCCCAGCATTTT. Translating it yields CASRRAYSNQPQHF.

The J gene is TRBJ1-1, the V gene TRBV28; D is unclear. V gave up 4 bases and J gave up 0 bases, with 15 bases separating them. The CDR3 length is 16 residues. The germline gives CDR1 MDHEN, CDR2 SYDVKM. The CDR3, as DNA: TGTGCCAGCAGTTCCGGGAGTACCTACATGAACACTGAAGCTTTCTTT. Its translation: CASSSGSTYMNTEAFF.

This rearrangement joins TRBV4-3 to TRBJ2-2; D may be TRBD2 (5 bases). This CDR3 has 15 residues. The V gene lost 4 bases and the J gene lost 1 base, with 10 bases spanning the gap. Germline values: CDR1 LGHNA, CDR2 YSLEER. CDR3 nucleotide sequence: TGCGCCAGCAGCCGGATCGGGATGAACACCGGGGAGCTGTTTTTT. It codes for CASSRIGMNTGELFF.

The chain uses TRBV15 and TRBJ1-6, with D perhaps TRBD1 (6 bases). CDR3 length: 15 residues. Trimming left V 3 bases short and J 4 bases short, with 10 bases between. Germline V gives CDR1 LNHNV, CDR2 YYDKDF (reference sequence). CDR3 protein: CATSSHREYNSPLHF. In nucleotides, the CDR3 is TGTGCCACCAGCAGTCACAGGGAGTATAATTCACCCCTCCACTTT.

The rearrangement links TRBV4-2 to TRBJ2-1, with TRBD2 identical over 15 bases. This CDR3 is 17 amino acids long. After removal of 1 base from V and 9 bases from J, the junction contained 7 bases not matched to a gene. Germline values: CDR1 LGHNA, CDR2 YNFKEQ. CDR3: CASSQVRTSGGAFEQFF. The CDR3 DNA follows: TGTGCCAGCAGCCAAGTGAGGACTAGCGGGGGGGCCTTTGAGCAGTTCTTC.

CDR3 amino acids: CASSSGRAYEQYF. CDR3 DNA: TGTGCCAGCAGTAGCGGGAGGGCCTACGAGCAGTACTTC. The rearrangement uses TRBV27 and TRBJ2-7; 10 bases match TRBD2. The J segment lost 2 bases and the V segment lost 5 bases, leaving 0 bases of the junction unmatched. Looked up from germline, CDR1 is MNHEY and CDR2 is SMNVEV (reference sequence). The CDR3 is 13 amino acids.

This clone was picked up one time. V gene TRBV7-8 combines with J gene TRBJ1-1; D gene uncertain. Germline CDR1 is SGHVS and CDR2 is FQNEAQ. The CDR3 has 13 amino acids. V dropped 3 bases and J dropped 3 bases, with 8 bases sitting between them. For the CDR3, the DNA is TGTGCCAGCAGCTTTCTCGGGGACACTGAAGCTTTCTTT. Protein: CASSFLGDTEAFF.

In this sample, this clone turned up once. The chain has TRBV7-6 and TRBJ1-4; D is undetermined. This CDR3 is built from 14 residues. Trimming shortened V by 5 bases and J by 5 bases, and 12 bases separated the two germline ends. The germline gives CDR1 SGHVS, CDR2 FNYEAQ. CDR3 in amino acids: CASSNRGLNEKLFF. CDR3 nucleotides: TGTGCCAGCAGCAACAGAGGTCTAAATGAAAAACTGTTTTTT.

The chain uses TRBV6-2 or TRBV6-3 and TRBJ2-6; no clear D. CDR3 length equals 13 residues. CDR1 MNHEY and CDR2 SVGEGT come from the germline V gene. V was trimmed by 2 bases and J by 4 bases, leaving 3 bases between them. The DNA for the CDR3 is TGTGCCAGCAGTTACGGGGGGGCCAACGTCCTGACTTTC. This sequence encodes CASSYGGANVLTF.

The J gene is TRBJ1-5, the V gene TRBV6-1; the D gene is possibly TRBD1 (6 bases). CDR1 is MNHNS and CDR2 is SASEGT in the germline V gene. The V end was cut by 1 base, the J end by 10 bases, with 23 bases between. The CDR3 totals 17 residues. The CDR3 DNA follows: TGTGCCAGCAGTGAAGGACCCTCCAGGGACATCATGGGTCCCCAGCATTTT. Translation: CASSEGPSRDIMGPQHF.